These 4 T cell receptor beta chains were all obtained from the same sample, sequenced in a study of T-cell reconstitution after alpha-beta-depleted transplantation in children. Unique molecular identifiers were used to barcode this TCRbeta library. TCRdb analysed the PCR reads with MiXCR anew, one entry per CDR3 protein. The sample yields 90,000 to 100,000 distinct CDR3 sequences, 9.5% to 15% seen once. The source material was PBMCs from the stem cell graft donor, sampled from the stem cell graft. The receptors derive from a human donor who donated a stem cell graft to a child with inherited bone marrow failure.

In this sample, this clonotype turned up many times. This rearrangement joins TRBV6-5 to TRBJ2-1, with no clear D. Between the trimmed V and J ends, which lost 8 bases and 0 bases, there was a span of 14 bases. This CDR3 spans 15 amino acids. Germline V lookup: CDR1 MNHEY, CDR2 SVGAGI. Here the CDR3 DNA reads TGTGCCAGCTTTACTTGGACGAGCTCCTACAATGAGCAGTTCTTC. Protein sequence: CASFTWTSSYNEQFF.

Details on this clonotype: A much larger clone differs by one base, so this may be a read error. J is TRBJ2-1 and V is TRBV18; unclear D gene. There are 13 residues in the CDR3. Germline V lookup: CDR1 KGHSH, CDR2 LQKENI. The germline V and J ends were trimmed by 4 bases and 9 bases, with 13 bases remaining between them. Written as DNA, the CDR3 is TGTGCCAGCTCACAAGGAGTGTCCAGTGAGCAGTTCTTC. This translates into CASSQGVSSEQFF.

This clonotype was recorded at least ten times. The J gene is TRBJ1-2, the V gene TRBV7-9; D is unclear. V was shortened by 6 bases and J by 7 bases, with 9 bases between the two germline ends. CDR3 length: 11 amino acids. Germline assignment: CDR1 SEHNR and CDR2 FQNEAQ (reference sequence). The CDR3 nucleotides are TGTGCCAGCAGAGCTTTGGCTGGCTACACCTTC. It is translated as CASRALAGYTF.

At least ten counts were recorded for this clonotype. The V gene is TRBV5-1, the J gene TRBJ1-1; D is undetermined. This CDR3 region has 15 residues. With 0 bases removed from V and 1 base from J, the gap between germline ends came to 10 bases. Germline assignment: CDR1 SGHRS and CDR2 YFSETQ. CDR3 in DNA: TGCGCCAGCAGCTTGGAAGGGTCGGGGAACACTGAAGCTTTCTTT. It codes for CASSLEGSGNTEAFF.